One T cell receptor beta chain is described in this entry. This record belongs to a study of T cells in localized non-small cell lung cancer. The repertoire was sequenced with immunoSEQ multiplex PCR; TCRdb's copy has only in-frame clones and lacks some. The data show about 3,000 clones, with roughly 27% seen just once and roughly 12% held by the top ten. Germline CDR1 reads SQVTM; CDR2 reads ANQGSEA. This CDR3 contains 13 residues. J was trimmed by 8 bases and V by 6 bases; bases with no gene match: 12. This chain connects TRBV29-1 to TRBJ1-2; 7 bases are shared with TRBD1. This clonotype was obtained from a woman aged 40 to 75 with stage III lung adenocarcinoma. This sample comprised lung tumor tissue, obtained before any cancer treatment. Here the CDR3 DNA reads TGCAGCGTCGCCCGGGGGCAGGGGGAGGGCTACACCTTC. Protein sequence: CSVARGQGEGYTF.